This T cell receptor (beta chain) is from a study of identical twins. The CDR3 is 15 residues long. Trimming removed 5 bases from V and 1 base from J; junction bases left unmatched: 6. This clonotype was detected ten times or more. Its antigen is not identified. TCRdb passed the 5' RACE reads through MiXCR, listing each CDR3 protein once. The data contain 250,000 to 350,000 distinct CDR3 sequences, under 9% of them singletons. General observations from the study: Out-of-frame alpha sequences common to twins exhibited an excess of low generation probability.

Separately, the same data were catalogued under a study of yellow fever vaccine responses in identical twins.

The material sequenced was memory (CD45RO+) T cells sorted from blood. This receptor was taken from a young woman in good health. The chain carries TRBV12-3 or TRBV12-4 and TRBJ2-3, with TRBD1 identical over 7 bases. The CDR3 is CASSRDRVGTDTQYF. The DNA of the CDR3 is TGTGCCAGCAGTCGTGACAGGGTGGGCACAGATACGCAGTATTTT.